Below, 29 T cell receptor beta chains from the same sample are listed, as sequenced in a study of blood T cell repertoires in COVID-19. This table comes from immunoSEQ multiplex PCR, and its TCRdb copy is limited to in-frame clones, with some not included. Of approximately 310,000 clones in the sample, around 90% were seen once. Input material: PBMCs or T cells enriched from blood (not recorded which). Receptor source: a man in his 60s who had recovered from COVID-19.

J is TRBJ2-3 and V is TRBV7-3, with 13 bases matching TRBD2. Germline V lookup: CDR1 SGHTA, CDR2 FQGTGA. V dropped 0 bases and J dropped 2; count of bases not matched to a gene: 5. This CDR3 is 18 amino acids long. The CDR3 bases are TGTGCCAGCAGCTTAACTGCGACTAGCGGGAGGAACACAGATACGCAGTATTTT. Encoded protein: CASSLTATSGRNTDTQYF.

The CDR3 region is CASSLTGQPVPGELFF. DNA of the CDR3: TGTGCCAGCAGCTTAACGGGGCAGCCCGTTCCCGGGGAGCTGTTTTTT. The chain links TRBV7-3 to TRBJ2-2; possible D gene TRBD1, 5 bases. There are 16 residues in the CDR3. In germline, CDR1 is SGHTA, CDR2 FQGTGA. With 0 bases removed from V and 6 bases from J, the gap between germline ends came to 14 bases.

The CDR3 sequence is CASSLLAGGSETQYF. Here the CDR3 DNA reads TGTGCCAGCAGTTTATTGGCAGGGGGATCTGAGACCCAGTACTTC. J is TRBJ2-5 and V is TRBV28; 7 bases map to TRBD1. This CDR3 comprises 15 residues. Germline CDR1 is MDHEN and CDR2 is SYDVKM. V was pared by 1 base and J by 5 bases, with 7 bases of the junction left unmatched.

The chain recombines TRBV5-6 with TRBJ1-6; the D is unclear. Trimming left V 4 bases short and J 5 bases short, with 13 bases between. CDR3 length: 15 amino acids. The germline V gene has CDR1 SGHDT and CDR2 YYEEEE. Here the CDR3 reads CASSLDGRNNSPLHF. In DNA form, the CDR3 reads TGTGCCAGCAGCCTAGACGGTAGGAATAATTCACCCCTCCACTTT.

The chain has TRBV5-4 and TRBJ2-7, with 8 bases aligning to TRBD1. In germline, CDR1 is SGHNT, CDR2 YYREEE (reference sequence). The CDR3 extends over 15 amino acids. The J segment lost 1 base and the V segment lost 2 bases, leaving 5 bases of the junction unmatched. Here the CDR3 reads CASSLGQGPSYEQYF. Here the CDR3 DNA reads TGTGCCAGCAGCTTAGGACAGGGACCTTCCTACGAGCAGTACTTC.

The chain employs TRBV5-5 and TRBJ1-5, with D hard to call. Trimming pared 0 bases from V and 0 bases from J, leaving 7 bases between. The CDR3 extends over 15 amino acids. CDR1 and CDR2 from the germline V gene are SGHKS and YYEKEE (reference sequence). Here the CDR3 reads CASSLAPDSNQPQHF. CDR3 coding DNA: TGTGCCAGCAGCTTGGCCCCAGATAGCAATCAGCCCCAGCATTTT.

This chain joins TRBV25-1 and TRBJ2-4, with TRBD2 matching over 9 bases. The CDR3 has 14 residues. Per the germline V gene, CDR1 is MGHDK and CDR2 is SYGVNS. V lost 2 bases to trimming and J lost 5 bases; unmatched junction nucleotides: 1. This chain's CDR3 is CASSEAGGQNIQYF. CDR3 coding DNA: TGTGCCAGCAGTGAAGCGGGAGGGCAAAACATTCAGTACTTC.

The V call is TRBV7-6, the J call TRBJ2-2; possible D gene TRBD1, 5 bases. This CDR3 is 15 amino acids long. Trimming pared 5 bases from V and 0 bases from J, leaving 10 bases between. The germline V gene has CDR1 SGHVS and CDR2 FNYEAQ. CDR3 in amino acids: CASSQGAANTGELFF. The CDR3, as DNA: TGTGCCAGCAGCCAAGGGGCAGCGAACACCGGGGAGCTGTTTTTT.

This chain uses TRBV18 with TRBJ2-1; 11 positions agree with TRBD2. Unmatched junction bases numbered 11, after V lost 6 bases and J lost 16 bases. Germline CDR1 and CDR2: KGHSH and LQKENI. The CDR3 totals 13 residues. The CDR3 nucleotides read TGTGCCAGCTCGCAGACTAGCGGGGTCCTTATATTCTTC. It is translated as CASSQTSGVLIFF.

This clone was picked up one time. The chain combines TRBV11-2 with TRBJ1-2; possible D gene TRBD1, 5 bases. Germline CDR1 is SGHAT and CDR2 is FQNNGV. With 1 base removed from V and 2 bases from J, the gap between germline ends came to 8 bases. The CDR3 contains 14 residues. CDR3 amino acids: CASSLVGRNYGYTF. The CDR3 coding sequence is TGTGCCAGCAGCTTAGTGGGGCGCAACTATGGCTACACCTTC.

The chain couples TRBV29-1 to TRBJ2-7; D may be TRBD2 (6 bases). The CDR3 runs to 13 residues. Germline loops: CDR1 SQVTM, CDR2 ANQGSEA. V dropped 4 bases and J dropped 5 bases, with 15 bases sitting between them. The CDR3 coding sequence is TGCAGCGTTGTGACCGGGGGTGGGAACGAGCAGTACTTC. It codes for CSVVTGGGNEQYF.

CDR3 in DNA: TGTGCCAGCAGCCTTCTAGCGGGGAACTACAATGAGCAGTTCTTC. It is translated as CASSLLAGNYNEQFF. This chain links TRBV11-2 with TRBJ2-1, with 9 bases lining up with TRBD2. Losses at the gene ends were 5 bases for V and 3 bases for J; bases not matched to a gene: 5. The germline CDR1 and CDR2 sequences are SGHAT and FQNNGV. This CDR3 spans 15 amino acids.

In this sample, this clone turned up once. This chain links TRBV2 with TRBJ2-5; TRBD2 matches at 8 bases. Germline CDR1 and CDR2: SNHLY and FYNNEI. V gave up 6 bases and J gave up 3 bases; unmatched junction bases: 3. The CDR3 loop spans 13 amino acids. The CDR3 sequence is CASSRAGEETQYF. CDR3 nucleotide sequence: TGTGCCAGCAGCAGAGCGGGAGAAGAGACCCAGTACTTC.

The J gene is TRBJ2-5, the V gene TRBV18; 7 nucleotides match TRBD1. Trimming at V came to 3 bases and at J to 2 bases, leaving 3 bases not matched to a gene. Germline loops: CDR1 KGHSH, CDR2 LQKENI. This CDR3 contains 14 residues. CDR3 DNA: TGTGCCAGCTCACCGGGACAGACGCAAGAGACCCAGTACTTC. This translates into CASSPGQTQETQYF.

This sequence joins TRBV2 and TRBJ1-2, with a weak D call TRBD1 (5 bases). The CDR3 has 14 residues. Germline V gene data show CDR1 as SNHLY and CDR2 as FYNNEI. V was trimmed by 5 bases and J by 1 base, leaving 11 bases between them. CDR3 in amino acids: CASSPLTVNYGYTF. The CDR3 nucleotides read TGTGCCAGCAGTCCCCTGACAGTTAACTATGGCTACACCTTC.

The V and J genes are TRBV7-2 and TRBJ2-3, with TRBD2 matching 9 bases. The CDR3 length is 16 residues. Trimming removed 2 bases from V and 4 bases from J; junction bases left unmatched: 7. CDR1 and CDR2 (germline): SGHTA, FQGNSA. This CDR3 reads CASSLLAGVGADTQYF. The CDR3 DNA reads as TGTGCCAGCAGCTTATTAGCGGGAGTAGGGGCAGATACGCAGTATTTT. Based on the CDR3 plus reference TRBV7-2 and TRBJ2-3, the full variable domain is GAGVSQSPSNKVTEKGKDVELRCDPISGHTALYWYRQSLGQGLEFLIYFQGNSAPDKSGLPSDRFSAERTGGSVSTLTIQRTQQEDSAVYLCASSLLAGVGADTQYFGPGTRLTVL.

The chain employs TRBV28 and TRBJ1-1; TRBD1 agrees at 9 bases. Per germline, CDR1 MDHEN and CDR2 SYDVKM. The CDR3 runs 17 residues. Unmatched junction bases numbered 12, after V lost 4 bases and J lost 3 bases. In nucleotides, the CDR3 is TGTGCCAGCAGTTCTCCCGGGACAGGGAAAAGGTACACTGAAGCTTTCTTT. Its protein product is CASSSPGTGKRYTEAFF.

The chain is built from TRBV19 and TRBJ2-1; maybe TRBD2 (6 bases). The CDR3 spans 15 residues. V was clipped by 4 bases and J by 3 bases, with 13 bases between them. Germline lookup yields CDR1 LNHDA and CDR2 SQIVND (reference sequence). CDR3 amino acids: CASSNSGSSYNEQFF. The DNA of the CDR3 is TGTGCCAGTAGTAATAGCGGATCTAGCTACAATGAGCAGTTCTTC.

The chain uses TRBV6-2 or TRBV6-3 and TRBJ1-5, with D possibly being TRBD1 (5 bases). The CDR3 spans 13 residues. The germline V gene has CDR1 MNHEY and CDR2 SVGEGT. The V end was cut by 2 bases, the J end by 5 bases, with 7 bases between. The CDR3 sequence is CASSYGGYQPQHF. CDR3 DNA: TGTGCCAGCAGTTACGGGGGGTATCAGCCCCAGCATTTT.

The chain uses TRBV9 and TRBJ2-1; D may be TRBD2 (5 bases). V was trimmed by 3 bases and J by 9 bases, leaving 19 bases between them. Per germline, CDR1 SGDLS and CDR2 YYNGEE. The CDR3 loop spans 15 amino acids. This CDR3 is CASSAVPGERVEQFF. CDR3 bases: TGTGCCAGCAGCGCCGTACCCGGGGAACGAGTTGAGCAGTTCTTC.

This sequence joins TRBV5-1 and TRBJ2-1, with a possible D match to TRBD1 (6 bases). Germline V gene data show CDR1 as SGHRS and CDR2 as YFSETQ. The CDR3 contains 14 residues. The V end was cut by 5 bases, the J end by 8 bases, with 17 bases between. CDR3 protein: CASSDGGSWDEQFF. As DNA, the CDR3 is TGCGCCAGCAGTGATGGGGGCTCGTGGGATGAGCAGTTCTTC.

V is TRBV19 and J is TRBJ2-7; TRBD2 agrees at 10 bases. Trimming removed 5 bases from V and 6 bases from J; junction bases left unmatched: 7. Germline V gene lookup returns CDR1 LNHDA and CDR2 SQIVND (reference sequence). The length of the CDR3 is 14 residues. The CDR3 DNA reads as TGTGCCAGTAGTGCGGGACTAGCGATGTTCGAGCAGTACTTC. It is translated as CASSAGLAMFEQYF.

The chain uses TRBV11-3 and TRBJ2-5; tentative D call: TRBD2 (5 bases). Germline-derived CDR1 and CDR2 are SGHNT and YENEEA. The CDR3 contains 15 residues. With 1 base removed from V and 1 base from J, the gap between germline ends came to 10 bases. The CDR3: CASSLGSLAQETQYF. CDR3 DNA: TGTGCCAGCAGCTTAGGATCGCTAGCCCAAGAGACCCAGTACTTC.

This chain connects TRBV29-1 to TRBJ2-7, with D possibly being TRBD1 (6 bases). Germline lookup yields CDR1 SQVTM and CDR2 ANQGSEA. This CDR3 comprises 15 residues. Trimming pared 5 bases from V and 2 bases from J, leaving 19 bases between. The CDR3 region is CSVKKMTGPTYEQYF. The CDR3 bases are TGCAGCGTTAAAAAAATGACAGGTCCAACCTACGAGCAGTACTTC.

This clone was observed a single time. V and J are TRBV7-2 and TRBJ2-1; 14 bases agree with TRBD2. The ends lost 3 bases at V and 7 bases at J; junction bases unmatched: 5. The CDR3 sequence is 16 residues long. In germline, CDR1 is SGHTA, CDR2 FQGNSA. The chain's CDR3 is CASSFPGLAGVNEQFF. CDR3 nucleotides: TGTGCCAGCAGCTTCCCGGGACTAGCGGGAGTGAATGAGCAGTTCTTC. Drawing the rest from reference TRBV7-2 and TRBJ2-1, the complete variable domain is GAGVSQSPSNKVTEKGKDVELRCDPISGHTALYWYRQSLGQGLEFLIYFQGNSAPDKSGLPSDRFSAERTGGSVSTLTIQRTQQEDSAVYLCASSFPGLAGVNEQFFGPGTRLTVL.

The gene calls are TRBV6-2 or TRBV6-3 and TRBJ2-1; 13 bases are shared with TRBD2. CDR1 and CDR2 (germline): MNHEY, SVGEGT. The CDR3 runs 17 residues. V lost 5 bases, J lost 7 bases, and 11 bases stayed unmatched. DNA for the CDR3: TGTGCCAGCAGTCGCCTTGGCCGGACTAGCGGGAGTAATGAGCAGTTCTTC. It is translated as CASSRLGRTSGSNEQFF.

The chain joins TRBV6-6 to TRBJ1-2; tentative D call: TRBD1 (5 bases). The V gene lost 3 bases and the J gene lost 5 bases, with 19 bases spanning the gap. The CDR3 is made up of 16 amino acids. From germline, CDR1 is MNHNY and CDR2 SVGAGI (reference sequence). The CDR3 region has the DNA TGTGCCAGCAGTTATTCGGGGGTCAGCCCGGTTTATGGCTACACCTTC. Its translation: CASSYSGVSPVYGYTF.

CDR3 nucleotide sequence: TGCAGCGTTGGGGCCGGTAGCGGACTATCCTACAATGAGCAGTTCTTC. Translating gives CSVGAGSGLSYNEQFF. The chain uses TRBV29-1 and TRBJ2-1, with D possibly being TRBD2 (6 bases). V was clipped by 4 bases and J by 1 base, with 17 bases between them. CDR1 and CDR2 (germline): SQVTM, ANQGSEA. The CDR3 has 16 amino acids.

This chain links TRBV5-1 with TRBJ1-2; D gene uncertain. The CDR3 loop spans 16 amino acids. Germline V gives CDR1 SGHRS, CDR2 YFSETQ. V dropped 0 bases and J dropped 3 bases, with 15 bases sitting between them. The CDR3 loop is CASSLGRALVDYGYTF. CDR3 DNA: TGCGCCAGCAGCTTGGGGCGGGCCCTGGTAGACTATGGCTACACCTTC.